A selection of T cell receptor beta chains follows, all from one sample in a study of CD8 T cells in ankylosing spondylitis. TCRdb re-derived calls from the 5' RACE reads in MiXCR, one entry per CDR3 protein. The sample has approximately 190,000 distinct CDR3 sequences, 10% to 15% seen once. The sample was blood, either unsorted or a sorted T cell fraction (not recorded which). The receptor source for this set is a female donor with ankylosing spondylitis or in good health (not recorded which). Both conserved end residues are trimmed from each CDR3.

V gene	J gene	CDR3 protein
TRBV4-2	TRBJ1-2	ASSQDDPRQSPNYGYT
TRBV20-1	TRBJ2-1	SASGTSVGNYGQF
TRBV5-1	TRBJ2-2	ASGPGLAASLSGELF
TRBV4-1	TRBJ1-6	ASSQDRGARSHSPLH
TRBV10-3	TRBJ2-7	AISASTGTRHEQY
TRBV6-1	TRBJ1-5	ASTTGERHQPQH
TRBV20-1	TRBJ2-7	SATLAGRYEQY
TRBV7-2	TRBJ2-7	ASSLRASRDYEQY
TRBV29-1	TRBJ1-1	SVVRGMNTEAF
TRBV5-1	TRBJ1-5	ASSPVPNQPQH
TRBV28	TRBJ2-7	ASSPRDRDYEQY
TRBV7-2	TRBJ2-3	ASSSSSDTQY
TRBV12-3/TRBV12-4	TRBJ2-2	ASSGTPGLAGTTGELF
TRBV28	TRBJ1-2	ASSLGDLPYGYT
TRBV20-1	TRBJ2-1	SVPDYALYNEQF
TRBV11-1	TRBJ2-2	ASTPGQGVVENTGELF
TRBV20-1	TRBJ2-1	SARREGYNEQF
TRBV5-1	TRBJ1-4	ASSSLGQGGEKLF
TRBV24-1	TRBJ2-2	ATSDQAADTGELF
TRBV5-1	TRBJ2-7	ASSLANRGVAGDHYEQY
TRBV25-1	TRBJ2-1	ASSEDGSGYSSYNEQF
TRBV7-3	TRBJ2-5	ASSLNMGETQY
TRBV29-1	TRBJ2-2	SVWQGILGGELF
TRBV6-2/TRBV6-3	TRBJ1-1	ASTLTGGRTEAF
TRBV20-1	TRBJ2-1	SARDSSGRASNEQF
TRBV29-1	TRBJ1-1	SVEDAGAAF
TRBV12-3/TRBV12-4	TRBJ1-5	ASSPRDSGNQPQH
TRBV30	TRBJ1-4	AWRRGSTNEKLF
TRBV5-1	TRBJ2-6	ASSLDRVGSGANVLT
TRBV5-6	TRBJ1-4	ASSDFTGTGHEKLL
TRBV4-2	TRBJ2-7	ASSQGTSGRTYEQY
TRBV5-1	TRBJ1-2	ASSSDGRGGYT
TRBV15	TRBJ2-7	ATSRVRSSYEQY
TRBV29-1	TRBJ2-1	SVEGTGKNKNEQF
TRBV10-3	TRBJ2-2	ATEGTGELF
TRBV7-8	TRBJ1-1	AGDRGRMNTEAF
TRBV6-2/TRBV6-3	TRBJ2-3	ASRNAGEDTQY
TRBV7-8	TRBJ1-1	ASSFSIQIYTEAF
TRBV10-3	TRBJ2-7	AMGRDRGADEQY
TRBV5-1	TRBJ2-2	ASSFSSGGTGELF
TRBV5-1	TRBJ2-1	ASSLTSANNEQF
TRBV6-1	TRBJ2-3	ASSKGLAGGGDTQY
TRBV5-1	TRBJ2-1	ASTAFATVSYNEQF